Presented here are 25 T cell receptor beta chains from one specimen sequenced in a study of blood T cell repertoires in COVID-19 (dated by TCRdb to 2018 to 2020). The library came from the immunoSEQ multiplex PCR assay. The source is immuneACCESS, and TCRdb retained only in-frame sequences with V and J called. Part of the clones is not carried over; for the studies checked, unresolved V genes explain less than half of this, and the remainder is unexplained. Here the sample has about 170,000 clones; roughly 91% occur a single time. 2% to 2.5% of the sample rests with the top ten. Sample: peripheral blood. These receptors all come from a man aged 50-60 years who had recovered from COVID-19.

CDR3 nucleotides: TGTGCCAGCAGCAGACTTGGTTACGAGCAGTACTTC. It codes for CASSRLGYEQYF. This sequence joins TRBV28 and TRBJ2-7; no firm D call. The CDR3 contains 12 residues. Germline lookup yields CDR1 MDHEN and CDR2 SYDVKM. Trimming left V 6 bases short and J 4 bases short, with 10 bases between.

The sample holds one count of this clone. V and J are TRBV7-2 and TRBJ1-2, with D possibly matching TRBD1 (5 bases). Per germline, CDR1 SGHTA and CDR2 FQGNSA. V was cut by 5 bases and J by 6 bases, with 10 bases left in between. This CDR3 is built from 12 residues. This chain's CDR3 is CASSPNRNGYTF. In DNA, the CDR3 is TGTGCCAGCAGCCCAAACAGGAATGGCTACACCTTC.

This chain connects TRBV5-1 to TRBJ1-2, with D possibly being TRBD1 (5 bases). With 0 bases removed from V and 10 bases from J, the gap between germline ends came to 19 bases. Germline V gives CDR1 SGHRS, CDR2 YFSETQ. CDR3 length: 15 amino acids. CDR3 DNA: TGCGCCAGCAGCTTGGGGCAGGGTCCCTATAACGACTACACCTTC. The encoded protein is CASSLGQGPYNDYTF.

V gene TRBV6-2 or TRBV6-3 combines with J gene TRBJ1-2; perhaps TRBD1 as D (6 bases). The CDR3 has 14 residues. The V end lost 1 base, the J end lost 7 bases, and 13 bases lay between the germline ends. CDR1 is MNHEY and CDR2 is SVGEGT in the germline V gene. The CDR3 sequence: CASSYLGQRSGYTF. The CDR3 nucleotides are TGTGCCAGCAGTTACTTAGGACAGCGGAGTGGCTACACCTTC.

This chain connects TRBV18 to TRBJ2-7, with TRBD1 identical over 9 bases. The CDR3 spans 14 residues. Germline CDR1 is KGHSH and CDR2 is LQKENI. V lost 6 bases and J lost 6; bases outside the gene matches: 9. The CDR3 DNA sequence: TGTGCCAGCTCCCCAGGGACAGGGCTTTTCGAGCAGTACTTC. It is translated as CASSPGTGLFEQYF.

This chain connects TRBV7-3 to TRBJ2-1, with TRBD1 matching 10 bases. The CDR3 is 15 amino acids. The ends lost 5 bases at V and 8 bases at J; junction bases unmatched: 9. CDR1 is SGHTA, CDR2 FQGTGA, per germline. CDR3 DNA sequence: TGTGCCAGCAGCCCCACGGGACAGGGGTGGGATGAGCAGTTCTTC. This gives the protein CASSPTGQGWDEQFF.

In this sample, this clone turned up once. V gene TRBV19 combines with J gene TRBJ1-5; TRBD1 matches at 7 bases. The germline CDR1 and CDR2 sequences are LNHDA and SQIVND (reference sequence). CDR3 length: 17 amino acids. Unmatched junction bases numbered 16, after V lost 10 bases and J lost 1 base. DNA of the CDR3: TGTGCCACTTGCGGACCGACAGGGTCGGAAAGCAATCAGCCCCAGCATTTT. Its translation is CATCGPTGSESNQPQHF. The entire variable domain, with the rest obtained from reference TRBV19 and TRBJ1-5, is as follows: DGGITQSPKYLFRKEGQNVTLSCEQNLNHDAMYWYRQDPGQGLRLIYYSQIVNDFQKGDIAEGYSVSREKKESFPLTVTSAQKNPTAFYLCATCGPTGSESNQPQHFGDGTRLSIL.

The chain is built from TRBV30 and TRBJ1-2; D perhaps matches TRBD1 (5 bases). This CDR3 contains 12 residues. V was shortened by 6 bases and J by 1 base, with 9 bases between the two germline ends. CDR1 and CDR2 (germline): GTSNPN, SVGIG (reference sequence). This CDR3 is CACQGVNYGYTF. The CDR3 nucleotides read TGTGCCTGCCAGGGTGTTAACTATGGCTACACCTTC.

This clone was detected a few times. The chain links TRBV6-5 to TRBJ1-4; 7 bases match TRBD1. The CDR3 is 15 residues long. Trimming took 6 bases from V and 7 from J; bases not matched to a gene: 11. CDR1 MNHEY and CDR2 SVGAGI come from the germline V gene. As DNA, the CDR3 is TGTGCCAGCAGCCGCGAGGGGGCTTGGAGTGAAAAACTGTTTTTT. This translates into CASSREGAWSEKLFF.

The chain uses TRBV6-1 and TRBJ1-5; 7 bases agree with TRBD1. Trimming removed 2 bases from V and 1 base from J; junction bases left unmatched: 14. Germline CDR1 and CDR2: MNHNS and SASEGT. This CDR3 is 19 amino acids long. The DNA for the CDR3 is TGTGCCAGCAGTGAAAGAGCAGGCGGGACAGCCATCAGCAATCAGCCCCAGCATTTT. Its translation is CASSERAGGTAISNQPQHF.

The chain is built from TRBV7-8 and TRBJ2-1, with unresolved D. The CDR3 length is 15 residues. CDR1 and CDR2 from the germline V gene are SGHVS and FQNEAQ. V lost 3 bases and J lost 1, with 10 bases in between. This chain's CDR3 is CASSFQALSYNEQFF. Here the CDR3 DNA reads TGTGCCAGCAGCTTTCAGGCGCTTTCCTACAATGAGCAGTTCTTC.

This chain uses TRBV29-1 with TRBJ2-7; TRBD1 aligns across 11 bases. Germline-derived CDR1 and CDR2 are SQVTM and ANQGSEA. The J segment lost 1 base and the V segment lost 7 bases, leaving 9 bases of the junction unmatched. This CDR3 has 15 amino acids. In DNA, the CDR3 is TGCAGCGCGCTCACCGGGACAGGGGGGTCCTACGAGCAGTACTTC. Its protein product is CSALTGTGGSYEQYF.

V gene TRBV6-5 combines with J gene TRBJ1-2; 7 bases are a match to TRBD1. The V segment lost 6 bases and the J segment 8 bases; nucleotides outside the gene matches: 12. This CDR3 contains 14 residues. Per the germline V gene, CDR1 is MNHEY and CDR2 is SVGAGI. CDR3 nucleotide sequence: TGTGCCAGCAGAACAGGGGATGCTATGGTCGGCTACACCTTC. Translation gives CASRTGDAMVGYTF.

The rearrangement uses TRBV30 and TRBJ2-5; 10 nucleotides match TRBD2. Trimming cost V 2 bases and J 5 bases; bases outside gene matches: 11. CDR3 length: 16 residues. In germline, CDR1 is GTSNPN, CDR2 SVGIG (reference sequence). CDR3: CAWSIGLAGAGETQYF. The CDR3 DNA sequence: TGTGCCTGGAGTATCGGGCTAGCGGGGGCCGGGGAGACCCAGTACTTC.

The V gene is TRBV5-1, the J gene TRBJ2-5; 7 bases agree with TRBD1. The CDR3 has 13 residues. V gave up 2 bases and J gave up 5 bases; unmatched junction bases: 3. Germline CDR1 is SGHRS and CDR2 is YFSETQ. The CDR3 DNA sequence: TGCGCCAGCAGCTTCCCAGGGGGTGAGACCCAGTACTTC. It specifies CASSFPGGETQYF.

The CDR3: CASYRDRSSTMSYTF. As DNA, the CDR3 is TGTGCCAGTTACCGGGACAGGTCCTCCACTATGAGCTACACCTTC. The chain recombines TRBV7-8 with TRBJ1-2, with 8 bases aligning to TRBD1. The ends lost 9 bases at V and 9 bases at J; junction bases unmatched: 18. CDR3 size: 15 residues. Germline V gene lookup returns CDR1 SGHVS and CDR2 FQNEAQ.

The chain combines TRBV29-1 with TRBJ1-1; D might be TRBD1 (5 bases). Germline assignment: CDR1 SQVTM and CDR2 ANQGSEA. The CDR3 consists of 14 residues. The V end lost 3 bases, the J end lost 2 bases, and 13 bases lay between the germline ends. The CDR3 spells CSVDLADSNTEAFF. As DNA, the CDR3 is TGCAGCGTTGACTTAGCTGACAGCAACACTGAAGCTTTCTTT.

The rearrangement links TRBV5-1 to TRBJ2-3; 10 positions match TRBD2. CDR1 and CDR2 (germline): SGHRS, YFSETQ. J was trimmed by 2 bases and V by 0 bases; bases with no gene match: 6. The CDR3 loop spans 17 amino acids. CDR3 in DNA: TGCGCCAGCAGCTTGGCCGGGCTAGCGGGGGCCACAGATACGCAGTATTTT. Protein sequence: CASSLAGLAGATDTQYF.

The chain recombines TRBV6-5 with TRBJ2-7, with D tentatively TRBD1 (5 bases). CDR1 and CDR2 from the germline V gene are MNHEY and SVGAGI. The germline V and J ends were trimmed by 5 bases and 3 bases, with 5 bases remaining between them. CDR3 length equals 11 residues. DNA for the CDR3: TGTGCCAGCAGTAGGGGCTACGAGCAGTACTTC. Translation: CASSRGYEQYF.

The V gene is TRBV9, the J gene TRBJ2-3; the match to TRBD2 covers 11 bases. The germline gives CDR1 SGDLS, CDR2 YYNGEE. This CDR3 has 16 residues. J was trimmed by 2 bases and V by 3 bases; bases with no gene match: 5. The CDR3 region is CASSATSGGYTDTQYF. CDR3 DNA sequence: TGTGCCAGCAGCGCAACTAGCGGGGGATACACAGATACGCAGTATTTT.

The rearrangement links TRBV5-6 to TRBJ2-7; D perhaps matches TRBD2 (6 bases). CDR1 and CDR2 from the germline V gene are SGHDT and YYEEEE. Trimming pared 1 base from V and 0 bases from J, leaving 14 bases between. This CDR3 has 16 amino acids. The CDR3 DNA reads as TGTGCCAGCAGCTTGCCCGGGGACTGGAGCTCCTACGAGCAGTACTTC. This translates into CASSLPGDWSSYEQYF.

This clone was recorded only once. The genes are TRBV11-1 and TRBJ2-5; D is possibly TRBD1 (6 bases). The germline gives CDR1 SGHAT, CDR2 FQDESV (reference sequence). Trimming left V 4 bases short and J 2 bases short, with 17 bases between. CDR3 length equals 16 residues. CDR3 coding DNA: TGTGCCAGCAGCTCTGGGGGCACAGGACTGCAAGAGACCCAGTACTTC. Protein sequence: CASSSGGTGLQETQYF.

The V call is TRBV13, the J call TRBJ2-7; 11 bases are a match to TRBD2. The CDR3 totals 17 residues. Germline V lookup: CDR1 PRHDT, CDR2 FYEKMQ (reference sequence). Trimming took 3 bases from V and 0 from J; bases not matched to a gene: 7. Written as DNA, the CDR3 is TGTGCCAGCAGCTTCTCTAGCGGGGGGCCGCCCTCCTACGAGCAGTACTTC. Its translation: CASSFSSGGPPSYEQYF.

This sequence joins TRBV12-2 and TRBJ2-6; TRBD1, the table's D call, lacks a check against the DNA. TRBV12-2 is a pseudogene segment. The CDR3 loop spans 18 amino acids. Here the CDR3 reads CASRLGWGFCSGANVLTF. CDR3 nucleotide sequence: TGTGCAAGTCGCTTAGGTTGGGGCTTTTGCTCTGGGGCCAACGTCCTGACTTTC.

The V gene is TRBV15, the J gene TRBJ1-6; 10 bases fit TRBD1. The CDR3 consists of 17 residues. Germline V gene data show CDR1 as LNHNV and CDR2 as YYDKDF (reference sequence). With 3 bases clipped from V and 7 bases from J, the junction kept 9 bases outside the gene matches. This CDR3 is CATSRGGQGGTNSPLHF. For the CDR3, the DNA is TGTGCCACCAGCAGGGGTGGACAGGGGGGAACAAATTCACCCCTCCACTTT.